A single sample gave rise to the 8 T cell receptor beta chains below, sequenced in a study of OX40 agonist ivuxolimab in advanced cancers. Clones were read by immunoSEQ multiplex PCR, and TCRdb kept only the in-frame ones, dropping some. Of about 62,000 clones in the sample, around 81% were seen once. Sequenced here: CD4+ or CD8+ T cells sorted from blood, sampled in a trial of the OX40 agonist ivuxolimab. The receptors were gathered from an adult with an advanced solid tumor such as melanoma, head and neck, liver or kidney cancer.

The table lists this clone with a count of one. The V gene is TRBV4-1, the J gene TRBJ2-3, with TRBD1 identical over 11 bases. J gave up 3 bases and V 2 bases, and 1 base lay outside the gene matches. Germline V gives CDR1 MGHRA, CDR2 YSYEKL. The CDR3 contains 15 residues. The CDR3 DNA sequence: TGCGCCAGCAGCCAATGGGACAGGGGGACAGATACGCAGTATTTT. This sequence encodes CASSQWDRGTDTQYF.

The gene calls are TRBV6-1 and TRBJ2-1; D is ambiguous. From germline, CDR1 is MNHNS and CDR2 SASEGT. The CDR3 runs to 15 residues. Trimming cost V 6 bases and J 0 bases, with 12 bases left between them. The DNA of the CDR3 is TGTGCCAGCAGGGCACGGCGGAACTCCTACAATGAGCAGTTCTTC. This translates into CASRARRNSYNEQFF.

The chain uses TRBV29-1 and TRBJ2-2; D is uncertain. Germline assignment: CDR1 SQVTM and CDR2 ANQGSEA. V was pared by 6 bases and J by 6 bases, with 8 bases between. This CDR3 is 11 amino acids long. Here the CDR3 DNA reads TGCAGCGTGGGATCGGCCGGGGAGCTGTTTTTT. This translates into CSVGSAGELFF.

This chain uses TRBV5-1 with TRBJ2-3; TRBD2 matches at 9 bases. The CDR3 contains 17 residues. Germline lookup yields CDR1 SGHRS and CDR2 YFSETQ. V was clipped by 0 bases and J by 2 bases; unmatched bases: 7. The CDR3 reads CASSLGGLAGHTDTQYF. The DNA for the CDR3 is TGCGCCAGCAGCTTGGGTGGCCTAGCGGGACACACAGATACGCAGTATTTT.

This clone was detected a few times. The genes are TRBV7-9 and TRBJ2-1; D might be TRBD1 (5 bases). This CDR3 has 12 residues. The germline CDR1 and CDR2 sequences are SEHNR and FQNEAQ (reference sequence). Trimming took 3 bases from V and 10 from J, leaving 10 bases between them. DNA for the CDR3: TGTGCCAGCAGCTTCCAGGGTTTGGAGCAGTTCTTC. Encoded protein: CASSFQGLEQFF. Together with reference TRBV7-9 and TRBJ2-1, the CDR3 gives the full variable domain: DTGVSQNPRHKITKRGQNVTFRCDPISEHNRLYWYRQTLGQGPEFLTYFQNEAQLEKSRLLSDRFSAERPKGSFSTLEIQRTEQGDSAMYLCASSFQGLEQFFGPGTRLTVL.

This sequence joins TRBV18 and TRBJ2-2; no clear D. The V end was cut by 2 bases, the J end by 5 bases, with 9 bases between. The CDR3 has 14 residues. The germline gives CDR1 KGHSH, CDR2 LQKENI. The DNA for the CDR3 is TGTGCCAGCTCACCAGGGTCCACTACCGGGGAGCTGTTTTTT. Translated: CASSPGSTTGELFF.

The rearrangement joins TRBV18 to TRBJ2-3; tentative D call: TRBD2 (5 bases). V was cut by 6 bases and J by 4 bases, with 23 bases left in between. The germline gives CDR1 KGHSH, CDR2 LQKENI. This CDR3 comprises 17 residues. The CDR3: CASSLWYRQEVADTQYF. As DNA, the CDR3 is TGTGCCAGCTCTCTTTGGTACCGGCAGGAGGTCGCAGATACGCAGTATTTT.

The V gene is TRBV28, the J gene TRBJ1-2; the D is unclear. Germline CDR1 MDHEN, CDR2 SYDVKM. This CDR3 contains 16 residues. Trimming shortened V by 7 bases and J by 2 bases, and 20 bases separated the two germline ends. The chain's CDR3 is CASTTFGGDLNYGYTF. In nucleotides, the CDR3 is TGTGCCAGCACCACCTTTGGCGGGGATCTCAACTATGGCTACACCTTC.